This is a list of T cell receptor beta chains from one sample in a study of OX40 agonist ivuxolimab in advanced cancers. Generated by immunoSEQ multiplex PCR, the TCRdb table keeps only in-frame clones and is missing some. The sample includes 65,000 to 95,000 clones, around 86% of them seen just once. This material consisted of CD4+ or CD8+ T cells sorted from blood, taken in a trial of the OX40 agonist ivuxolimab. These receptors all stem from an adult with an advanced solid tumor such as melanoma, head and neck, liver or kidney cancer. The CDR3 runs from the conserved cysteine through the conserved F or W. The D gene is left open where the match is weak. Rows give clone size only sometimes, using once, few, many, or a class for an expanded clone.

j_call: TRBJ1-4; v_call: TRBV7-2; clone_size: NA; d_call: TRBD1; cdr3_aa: CASSLRPGGNEKLFF; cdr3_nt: TGTGCCAGCAGCCTCCGTCCAGGGGGGAATGAAAAACTGTTTTTT
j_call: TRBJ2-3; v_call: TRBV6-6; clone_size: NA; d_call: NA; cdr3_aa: CASSRTQSTDTQYF; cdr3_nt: TGTGCCAGCAGCAGGACCCAAAGCACAGATACGCAGTATTTT
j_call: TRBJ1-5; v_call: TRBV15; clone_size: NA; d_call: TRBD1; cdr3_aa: CATSKGTGIRSNQPQHF; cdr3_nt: TGTGCCACCAGCAAAGGGACAGGAATAAGAAGCAATCAGCCCCAGCATTTT
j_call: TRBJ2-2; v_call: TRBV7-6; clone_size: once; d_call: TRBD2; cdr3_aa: CASSLGLALTGELFF; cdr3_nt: TGTGCCAGCAGCTTGGGACTAGCCCTCACCGGGGAGCTGTTTTTT
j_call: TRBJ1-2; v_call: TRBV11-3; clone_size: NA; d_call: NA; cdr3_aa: CASSLRGSGGNYGYTF; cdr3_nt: TGTGCCAGCAGCTTAAGAGGATCAGGCGGTAACTATGGCTACACCTTC
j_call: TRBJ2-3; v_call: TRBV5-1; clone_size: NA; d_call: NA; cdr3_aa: CASSFGSGQKDTQYF; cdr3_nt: TGCGCCAGCAGCTTTGGGTCGGGACAAAAAGATACGCAGTATTTT
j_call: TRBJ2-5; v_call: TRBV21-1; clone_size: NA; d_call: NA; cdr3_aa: CASSPSTALQTQYF; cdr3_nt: TGTGCCAGCAGCCCATCTACGGCGCTCCAGACCCAGTACTTC
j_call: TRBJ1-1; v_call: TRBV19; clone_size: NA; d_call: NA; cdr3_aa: CASSTGRNTEAFF; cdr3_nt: TGTGCCAGTAGTACAGGGCGGAACACTGAAGCTTTCTTT
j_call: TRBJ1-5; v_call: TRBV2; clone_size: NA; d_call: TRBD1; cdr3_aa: CASRRGLGNQPQHF; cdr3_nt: TGTGCCAGCAGAAGGGGGCTGGGCAATCAGCCCCAGCATTTT
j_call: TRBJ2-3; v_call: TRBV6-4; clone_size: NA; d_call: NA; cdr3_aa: CASSAGPSTDTQYF; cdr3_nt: TGTGCCAGTTCGGCGGGACCTAGCACAGATACGCAGTATTTT
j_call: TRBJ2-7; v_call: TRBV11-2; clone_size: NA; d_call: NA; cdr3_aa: CASSLEQENPYEQYF; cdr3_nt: TGTGCCAGCAGCTTAGAACAGGAAAACCCCTACGAGCAGTACTTC
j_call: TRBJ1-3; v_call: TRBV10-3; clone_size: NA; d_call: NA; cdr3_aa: CAIRLMESGNTIYF; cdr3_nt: TGTGCCATACGCCTTATGGAGTCTGGAAACACCATATATTTT
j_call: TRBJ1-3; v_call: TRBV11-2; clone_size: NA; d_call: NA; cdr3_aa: CASSLDQPRSGNTIYF; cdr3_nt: TGTGCCAGCAGCTTAGATCAGCCTCGCTCTGGAAACACCATATATTTT
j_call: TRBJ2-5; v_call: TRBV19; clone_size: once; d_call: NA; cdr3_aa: CASSIGQETQYF; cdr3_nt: TGTGCCAGTAGTATAGGGCAAGAGACCCAGTACTTC
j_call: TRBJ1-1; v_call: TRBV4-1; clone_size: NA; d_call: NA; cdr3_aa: CASSQDNWGKNTEAFF; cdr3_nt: TGCGCCAGCAGCCAAGATAATTGGGGAAAGAACACTGAAGCTTTCTTT
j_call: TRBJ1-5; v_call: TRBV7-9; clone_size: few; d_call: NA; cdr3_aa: CASSLAGGRGQPQHF; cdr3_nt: TGTGCCAGCAGCTTAGCAGGGGGAAGAGGTCAGCCCCAGCATTTT
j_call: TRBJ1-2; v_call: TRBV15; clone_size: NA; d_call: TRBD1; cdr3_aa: CATSRDLWDREGYTF; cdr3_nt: TGTGCCACCAGCAGAGATCTTTGGGACAGGGAAGGCTACACCTTC
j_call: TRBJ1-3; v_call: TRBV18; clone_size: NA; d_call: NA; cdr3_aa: CASSLTKGTSGNTIYF; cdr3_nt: TGTGCCAGCTCACTTACGAAAGGGACCTCTGGAAACACCATATATTTT
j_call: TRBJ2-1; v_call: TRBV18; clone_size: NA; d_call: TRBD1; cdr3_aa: CASSPRTGAYNEQFF; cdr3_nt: TGTGCCAGCTCACCACGGACAGGGGCCTACAATGAGCAGTTCTTC
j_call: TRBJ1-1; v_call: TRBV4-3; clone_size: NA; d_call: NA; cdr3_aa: CASSQDSRVMAEAFF; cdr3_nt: TGCGCCAGCAGCCAAGACAGCAGGGTTATGGCTGAAGCTTTCTTT
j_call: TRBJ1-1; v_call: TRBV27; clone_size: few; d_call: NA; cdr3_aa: CASSPLVGTEAFF; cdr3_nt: TGTGCCAGCAGTCCTTTAGTGGGAACTGAAGCTTTCTTT
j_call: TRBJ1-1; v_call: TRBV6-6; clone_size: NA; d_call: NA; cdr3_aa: CASTQGMGTEAFF; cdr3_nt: TGTGCCAGCACTCAGGGTATGGGAACTGAAGCTTTCTTT
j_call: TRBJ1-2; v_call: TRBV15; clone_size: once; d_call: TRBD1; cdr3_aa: CATSRGAGGADYGYTF; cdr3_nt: TGTGCCACCAGCAGGGGAGCAGGGGGCGCGGACTATGGCTACACCTTC
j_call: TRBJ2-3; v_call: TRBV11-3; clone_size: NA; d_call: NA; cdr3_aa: CASSSGEGARGTDTQYF; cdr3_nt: TGTGCCAGCAGCTCAGGGGAGGGGGCACGGGGCACAGATACGCAGTATTTT
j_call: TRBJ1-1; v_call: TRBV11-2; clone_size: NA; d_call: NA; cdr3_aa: CASSLGLYTEAFF; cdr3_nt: TGTGCCAGCAGCTTAGGTCTGTACACTGAAGCTTTCTTT
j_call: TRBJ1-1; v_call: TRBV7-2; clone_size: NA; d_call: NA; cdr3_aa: CASSLTYLNTEAFF; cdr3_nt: TGTGCCAGCAGCTTGACATACCTGAACACTGAAGCTTTCTTT
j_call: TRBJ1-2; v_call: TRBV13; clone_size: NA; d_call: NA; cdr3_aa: CASSLGRFGGSRYGYTF; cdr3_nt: TGTGCCAGCAGCTTAGGTCGGTTTGGGGGCTCACGCTATGGCTACACCTTC
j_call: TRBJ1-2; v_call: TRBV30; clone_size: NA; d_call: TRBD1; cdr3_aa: CAWSGTGVGSEGYTF; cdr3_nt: TGTGCCTGGAGTGGGACAGGGGTGGGTTCGGAGGGCTACACCTTC
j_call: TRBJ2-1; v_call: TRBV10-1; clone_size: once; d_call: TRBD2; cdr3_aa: CASSGAGDPSYNEQFF; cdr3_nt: TGCGCCAGCAGTGGAGCGGGGGACCCCTCCTACAATGAGCAGTTCTTC
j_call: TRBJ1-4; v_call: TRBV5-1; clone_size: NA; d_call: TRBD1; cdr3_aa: CASSLSGGYEKLFF; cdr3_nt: TGCGCCAGCAGCTTGTCAGGGGGCTATGAAAAACTGTTTTTT
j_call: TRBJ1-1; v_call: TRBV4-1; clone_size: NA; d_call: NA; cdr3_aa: CASSQVPRGNTEAFF; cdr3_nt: TGCGCCAGCAGCCAAGTTCCCAGAGGGAACACTGAAGCTTTCTTT
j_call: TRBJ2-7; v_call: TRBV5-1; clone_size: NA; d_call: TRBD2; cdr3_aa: CASSKLAGAAYEQYF; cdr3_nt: TGCGCCAGCAGCAAATTAGCGGGGGCAGCCTACGAGCAGTACTTC
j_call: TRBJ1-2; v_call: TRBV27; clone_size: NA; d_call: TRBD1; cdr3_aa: CASSTPGQGDYGYTF; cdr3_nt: TGTGCCAGTTCTACCCCGGGACAGGGAGACTATGGCTACACCTTC
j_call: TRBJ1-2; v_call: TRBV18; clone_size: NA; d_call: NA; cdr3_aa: CASSPSREGGYTF; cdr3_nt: TGTGCCAGCTCACCATCTCGCGAGGGTGGCTACACCTTC
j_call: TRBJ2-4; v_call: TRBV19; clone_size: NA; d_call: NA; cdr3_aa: CASTLFFVQGAKNIQYF; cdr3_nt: TGTGCCAGTACCCTTTTCTTCGTACAGGGAGCCAAAAACATTCAGTACTTC
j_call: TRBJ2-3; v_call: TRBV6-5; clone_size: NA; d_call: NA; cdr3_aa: CASSYDEDTQYF; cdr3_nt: TGTGCCAGCAGTTACGATGAGGATACGCAGTATTTT
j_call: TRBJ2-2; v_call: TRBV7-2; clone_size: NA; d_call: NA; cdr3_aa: CASSPRGSGTGELFF; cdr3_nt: TGTGCCAGCAGCCCCAGGGGTAGCGGGACCGGGGAGCTGTTTTTT
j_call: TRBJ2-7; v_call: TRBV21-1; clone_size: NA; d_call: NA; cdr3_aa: CASSKGGTGVVVEQYF; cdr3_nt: TGTGCCAGCAGCAAAGGGGGAACGGGGGTAGTAGTGGAGCAGTACTTC
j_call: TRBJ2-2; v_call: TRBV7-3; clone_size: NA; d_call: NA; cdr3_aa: CASSEPGTPNTGELFF; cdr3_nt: TGTGCCAGCAGCGAGCCCGGGACTCCGAACACCGGGGAGCTGTTTTTT
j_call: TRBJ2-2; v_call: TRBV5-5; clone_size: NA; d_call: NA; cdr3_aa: CASSLEQANTGELFF; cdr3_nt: TGTGCCAGCAGCTTGGAACAGGCGAACACCGGGGAGCTGTTTTTT
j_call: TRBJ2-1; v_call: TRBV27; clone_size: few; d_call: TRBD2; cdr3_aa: CASSRTSGRNNEQFF; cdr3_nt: TGTGCCAGCAGTCGGACTAGCGGGAGGAACAATGAGCAGTTCTTC
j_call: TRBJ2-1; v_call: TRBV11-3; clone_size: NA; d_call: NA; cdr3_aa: CASSLRNEQFF; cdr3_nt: TGTGCCAGCAGCTTACGAAATGAGCAGTTCTTC
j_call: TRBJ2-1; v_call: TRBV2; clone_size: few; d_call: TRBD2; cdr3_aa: CASSPIAGGLNEQFF; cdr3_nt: TGTGCCAGCAGTCCAATAGCGGGGGGGCTCAATGAGCAGTTCTTC
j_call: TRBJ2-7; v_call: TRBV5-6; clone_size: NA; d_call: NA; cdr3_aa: CASSLEGQSYTYEQYF; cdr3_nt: TGTGCCAGCAGCTTGGAGGGACAATCGTACACCTACGAGCAGTACTTC
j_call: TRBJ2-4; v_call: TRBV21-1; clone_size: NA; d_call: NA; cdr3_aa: CASSKASVTGGAKNIQYF; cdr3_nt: TGTGCCAGCAGCAAAGCGTCGGTAACAGGGGGGGCCAAAAACATTCAGTACTTC